Listed below are T cell receptor beta chains from one sample, sequenced in a study of monozygotic twins with inflammatory bowel disease. Each CDR3 protein gets one entry in TCRdb, which reprocessed the 5' RACE reads and gives no DNA. This sample contains approximately 400,000 distinct CDR3 sequences. Source material: blood. The receptors derive from a human donor with ulcerative colitis or Crohn's disease, or a healthy co-twin of an affected twin (not recorded which). Both conserved end residues are part of each CDR3. Fields, in order: V gene, J gene, CDR3 protein.

v_call: TRBV4-3; j_call: TRBJ2-1; cdr3_aa: CASSLPQGNEQFF
v_call: TRBV5-6; j_call: TRBJ1-5; cdr3_aa: CASSLGGDQPQHF
v_call: TRBV28; j_call: TRBJ2-7; cdr3_aa: CASPPRGASSYEQYF
v_call: TRBV3-1; j_call: TRBJ1-1; cdr3_aa: CASRRNRGFEAYF
v_call: TRBV4-3; j_call: TRBJ1-3; cdr3_aa: CASSQEGARNTIYF
v_call: TRBV7-2; j_call: TRBJ2-3; cdr3_aa: CASSQIMADTQNF
v_call: TRBV5-8; j_call: TRBJ1-3; cdr3_aa: CASRTGTDSGNTIYF
v_call: TRBV4-3; j_call: TRBJ1-6; cdr3_aa: CASSQDRQGNNSPLHF
v_call: TRBV5-4; j_call: TRBJ1-3; cdr3_aa: CASSATGNSGNTIYF
v_call: TRBV3-1; j_call: TRBJ2-7; cdr3_aa: CASSLNPRYHEQYF
v_call: TRBV3-1; j_call: TRBJ2-1; cdr3_aa: CASSQGRTRNEQFF
v_call: TRBV4-1; j_call: TRBJ2-7; cdr3_aa: CASSQVVATYEQYF
v_call: TRBV12-3/TRBV12-4; j_call: TRBJ2-3; cdr3_aa: CASSPRAHTDTQYF
v_call: TRBV12-3/TRBV12-4; j_call: TRBJ2-1; cdr3_aa: CASESRSHNYNEQFF
v_call: TRBV5-5; j_call: TRBJ1-1; cdr3_aa: CASSLFPGPGTEAFF
v_call: TRBV7-3; j_call: TRBJ2-1; cdr3_aa: CASSPSYGILANNEQFF
v_call: TRBV20-1; j_call: TRBJ1-1; cdr3_aa: CSASSTRAAFF
v_call: TRBV12-5; j_call: TRBJ2-2; cdr3_aa: CASGLATRSDDTGELFF
v_call: TRBV2; j_call: TRBJ2-7; cdr3_aa: CASSPTSGAPYF
v_call: TRBV18; j_call: TRBJ2-1; cdr3_aa: CASSPTGEGYNEQFF
v_call: TRBV4-1; j_call: TRBJ2-3; cdr3_aa: CASSHLPLGGDTDTQYF
v_call: TRBV3-1; j_call: TRBJ1-1; cdr3_aa: CASSLYRVNTEAFF
v_call: TRBV20-1; j_call: TRBJ2-1; cdr3_aa: CSARDLTAFSYNEQFF
v_call: TRBV20-1; j_call: TRBJ2-2; cdr3_aa: CSARGLAGRPNTGELFF
v_call: TRBV7-9; j_call: TRBJ2-7; cdr3_aa: CASSSTRSVGYEQYF
v_call: TRBV11-2; j_call: TRBJ2-3; cdr3_aa: CASSHRKFGTDTQYF
v_call: TRBV7-2; j_call: TRBJ2-3; cdr3_aa: CASSLRGGGTDTQYF
v_call: TRBV10-3; j_call: TRBJ1-2; cdr3_aa: CAISENDFYGYTF
v_call: TRBV7-2; j_call: TRBJ2-1; cdr3_aa: CASSLGAAGIEQFF
v_call: TRBV7-2; j_call: TRBJ1-6; cdr3_aa: CASSSRDSQSPLHF
v_call: TRBV6-5; j_call: TRBJ2-5; cdr3_aa: CASSYSRGTLGQETQYF
v_call: TRBV7-8; j_call: TRBJ2-1; cdr3_aa: CASSAYRGKPYNEQFF
v_call: TRBV11-1; j_call: TRBJ1-1; cdr3_aa: CASSLEIRGKGMNTEAFF
v_call: TRBV30; j_call: TRBJ2-7; cdr3_aa: CAWRGTGTGSSYEQYF
v_call: TRBV27; j_call: TRBJ1-2; cdr3_aa: CASSLSFGYGYTF
v_call: TRBV6-1; j_call: TRBJ1-5; cdr3_aa: CASSPLGGGLQPQHF
v_call: TRBV5-1; j_call: TRBJ2-7; cdr3_aa: CASSSGLYEQYF
v_call: TRBV7-9; j_call: TRBJ2-3; cdr3_aa: CASSDALGGGLTDTQYF
v_call: TRBV5-1; j_call: TRBJ1-2; cdr3_aa: CASSPGTGAYGYTF
v_call: TRBV5-4; j_call: TRBJ2-1; cdr3_aa: CASSLNGPYNEQFF
v_call: TRBV5-1; j_call: TRBJ2-7; cdr3_aa: CASCRSVGGQLSYEQYF
v_call: TRBV11-2; j_call: TRBJ2-5; cdr3_aa: CASSFRQFQETQYF